These 14 T cell receptor beta chains were all obtained from the same sample, sequenced in a study of beta chain features in type 1 diabetes. Investigators reverse transcribed all isolated RNA, so they sequenced expressed TCRB transcripts. Only in-frame clones appear in the TCRdb table, and some are missing; sequencing was by immunoSEQ multiplex PCR. The sample holds hundreds of thousands of clones, about 15% seen once. Regarding the study as a whole: In every one of the four CD4+ subsets, TCRB CDR3s were moderately but significantly shorter in Type 1 diabetes patients.

Their antigen targets remain unknown. Input material: naive CD4+ T cells from blood. Every receptor here comes from a man between 18 and 29 years old with type 1 diabetes.

The chain couples TRBV19 to TRBJ2-6, with D possibly matching TRBD2 (5 bases). Trimming shortened V by 6 bases and J by 0 bases, and 9 bases separated the two germline ends. CDR1 LNHDA and CDR2 SQIVND come from the germline V gene (reference sequence). This CDR3 has 15 amino acids. The CDR3 reads CASSREGSGANVLTF. The CDR3 coding sequence is TGTGCCAGTAGCCGAGAGGGCTCTGGGGCCAACGTCCTGACTTTC. Using reference TRBV19 and TRBJ2-6 for the parts outside the CDR3, the full variable domain is DGGITQSPKYLFRKEGQNVTLSCEQNLNHDAMYWYRQDPGQGLRLIYYSQIVNDFQKGDIAEGYSVSREKKESFPLTVTSAQKNPTAFYLCASSREGSGANVLTFGAGSRLTVL.

Only a few counts were recorded for this clone. V is TRBV7-8 and J is TRBJ2-3; 8 bases align to TRBD2. With 1 base clipped from V and 2 bases from J, the junction kept 2 bases outside the gene matches. CDR1 is SGHVS and CDR2 is FQNEAQ in the germline V gene. The CDR3 extends over 15 amino acids. The chain's CDR3 is CASSLGRGVTDTQYF. The CDR3 nucleotides are TGTGCCAGCAGCTTAGGGCGGGGGGTCACAGATACGCAGTATTTT.

The sample holds a few counts of this clone. CDR3 residues: CASSPRGNTEGNEQFF. In DNA, the CDR3 is TGTGCCAGCAGCCCACGCGGGAACACAGAGGGGAATGAGCAGTTCTTC. The chain joins TRBV11-2 to TRBJ2-1, with D maybe TRBD2 (6 bases). The CDR3 loop spans 16 amino acids. CDR1 and CDR2 (germline): SGHAT, FQNNGV. The ends were cut back, 5 bases at V and 7 bases at J, with 21 bases in the middle.

The chain joins TRBV28 to TRBJ2-7; 13 positions match TRBD2. V lost 5 bases, J lost 2 bases, and 12 bases stayed unmatched. Germline CDR1 reads MDHEN; CDR2 reads SYDVKM. The CDR3 totals 18 residues. CDR3 in DNA: TGTGCCAGCAGTGGGAGTCCCGGGACTAGCGGGGTTACCTACGAGCAGTACTTC. Translating it yields CASSGSPGTSGVTYEQYF.

A few counts support this clone. The chain combines TRBV6-1 with TRBJ1-1, with TRBD1 as a possible D gene (6 bases). Germline V gene lookup returns CDR1 MNHNS and CDR2 SASEGT. The V and J ends lost 6 bases and 11 bases respectively, with 16 bases between them. The CDR3 extends over 12 amino acids. CDR3 region: CASSRQQGGAFF. CDR3 nucleotides: TGTGCCAGCAGCCGACAACAGGGTGGTGCTTTCTTT.

The V and J genes are TRBV5-1 and TRBJ2-6, with D uncertain. V lost 3 bases and J lost 2, with 12 bases in between. The CDR3 runs to 16 residues. CDR1 and CDR2 from the germline V gene are SGHRS and YFSETQ. The CDR3 region is CASSSGTVTGANVLTF. The CDR3 nucleotides read TGCGCCAGCAGCTCCGGTACAGTAACTGGGGCCAACGTCCTGACTTTC.

This clone showed up just a few times. The V and J genes are TRBV30 and TRBJ1-2; weak D call: TRBD1 (6 bases). Germline V lookup: CDR1 GTSNPN, CDR2 SVGIG (reference sequence). V was cut by 4 bases and J by 7 bases, with 10 bases left in between. The CDR3 loop spans 11 amino acids. This CDR3 reads CAWNRATGYTF. Written as DNA, the CDR3 is TGTGCCTGGAACAGGGCTACTGGCTACACCTTC.

This clone was counted only a few times. The chain joins TRBV18 to TRBJ1-1; D remains unclear. The length of the CDR3 is 15 residues. Trimming took off 1 base at V and 3 bases at J, with 12 bases between the two ends. In germline, CDR1 is KGHSH, CDR2 LQKENI. The CDR3 spells CASSPRALADTEAFF. The CDR3 nucleotides read TGTGCCAGCTCACCACGGGCACTAGCGGACACTGAAGCTTTCTTT. Based on the CDR3 plus reference TRBV18 and TRBJ1-1, the full variable domain is NAGVMQNPRHLVRRRGQEARLRCSPMKGHSHVYWYRQLPEEGLKFMVYLQKENIIDESGMPKERFSAEFPKEGPSILRIQQVVRGDSAAYFCASSPRALADTEAFFGQGTRLTVV.

V usage is TRBV4-1 and J usage is TRBJ2-1; 12 nucleotides line up with TRBD2. J lost 5 bases, V lost 5 bases, and 10 bases had no gene match. This CDR3 is 17 amino acids long. Germline CDR1 MGHRA, CDR2 YSYEKL. CDR3 region: CASSELSLAGGDNEQFF. The CDR3 DNA reads as TGCGCCAGCAGCGAACTATCTCTAGCGGGAGGGGACAATGAGCAGTTCTTC.

The table lists this clone with a few counts. V gene TRBV18 combines with J gene TRBJ1-2, with 9 bases matching TRBD1. The CDR3 covers 14 residues. The V gene end was trimmed by 1 base and the J gene end by 6 bases; junction bases not matched to a gene: 3. Per germline, CDR1 KGHSH and CDR2 LQKENI. CDR3 nucleotide sequence: TGTGCCAGCTCACCACGCGACAGGGGGGATGGCTACACCTTC. This gives the protein CASSPRDRGDGYTF.

This clone appeared a few times. V gene TRBV7-9 combines with J gene TRBJ2-3; D perhaps matches TRBD1 (7 bases). CDR3 length: 17 residues. Germline CDR1 and CDR2: SEHNR and FQNEAQ (reference sequence). V dropped 4 bases and J dropped 1 base, with 18 bases sitting between them. The CDR3 region has the DNA TGTGCCAGCAGCTCATCAGGGGGGATAGTCGGCACAGATACGCAGTATTTT. This gives the protein CASSSSGGIVGTDTQYF.

The chain has TRBV10-3 and TRBJ2-7; TRBD1 might be the D (8 bases). Germline CDR1 is ENHRY and CDR2 is SYGVKD. V was pared by 0 bases and J by 2 bases, with 11 bases between. The CDR3 runs to 15 residues. DNA for the CDR3: TGTGCCATCAGTGAGTCACAGGGGGGGGCCTACGAGCAGTACTTC. Translating gives CAISESQGGAYEQYF.

J is TRBJ1-1 and V is TRBV29-1; no reliable D call. This CDR3 is 14 amino acids long. Germline CDR1 reads SQVTM; CDR2 reads ANQGSEA. Trimming took 4 bases from V and 3 from J, leaving 15 bases between them. CDR3 bases: TGCAGCGTTGCCTTCTTCCTTCAGGACACTGAAGCTTTCTTT. This sequence encodes CSVAFFLQDTEAFF.

In its sample, this clone was seen a few times. V usage is TRBV9 and J usage is TRBJ1-6, with D tentatively TRBD1 (6 bases). The V gene's germline CDR1 is SGDLS and CDR2 YYNGEE. The germline V and J ends were trimmed by 2 bases and 3 bases, with 6 bases remaining between them. CDR3 size: 14 residues. CDR3 protein: CASSVDSYNSPLHF. The CDR3 DNA sequence: TGTGCCAGCAGCGTGGACAGCTATAATTCACCCCTCCACTTT.